Sequencing of this T cell receptor (beta chain) was carried out in a study of blood T cells in healthy people across ages. V was shortened by 1 base and J by 0 bases, with 13 bases between the two germline ends. The CDR3 sequence is 16 residues long. Germline loops: CDR1 SGHRS, CDR2 YFSETQ. A second roughly 6 to 12 cycle PCR used barcoded and J-beta primers. Researchers report that a template-switch adaptor with 12 random nucleotides tagged each cDNA molecule. TCRdb used MiXCR to reprocess the 5' RACE reads, holding one entry per CDR3 protein. The profile shows around 990,000 distinct CDR3 sequences, approximately 38% of them singletons. This clonotype was seen a handful of times.

The receptor was derived from a man aged 18 to 29 in good health. Sequencing used blood. V and J are TRBV5-1 and TRBJ1-1; weak D call: TRBD1 (5 bases). The CDR3 nucleotides read TGCGCCAGCAGCTTGAGGGATTGGGGCATGAACACTGAAGCTTTCTTT. This codes for CASSLRDWGMNTEAFF.